This T cell receptor beta chain was found in a study of regulatory T cells in long-lasting Graves disease. Study conclusions and caveats: Persistent disease was associated with favored TRBV28 usage and with favored use of TRBJ1-2 and TRBJ2-5. Between persistent patients, a few thousand public clonotypes were shared, exceeding the roughly 920 shared between new patients.

Regarding time point: persistent/refractory GD, antithyroid drugs over 5 years with positive TRAb. The TCR library was made from RNA extracted from PBMCs. The source of the patients was an endocrinology department in Xi'an, China. The CDR3 totals 15 residues. Germline V gives CDR1 SGHAT, CDR2 FQDESV (reference sequence). Trimming removed 5 bases from V and 3 bases from J; junction bases left unmatched: 9. For TCR beta, libraries came from iRepertoire HTBI primers and Arm-PCR of CDR3 regions. TCRdb re-called the multiplex PCR reads with MiXCR, one entry per CDR3 protein. The sample holds roughly 700,000 distinct CDR3 sequences, about 30% seen once. For this clonotype: Its antigen is not known.

The receptor comes from a female donor with Graves disease. The source material was peripheral blood mononuclear cells (PBMCs), sampled when the disease was refractory, from a patient treated with antithyroid drugs. This sequence joins TRBV11-1 and TRBJ2-7; 8 bases line up with TRBD2. The CDR3: CASSLRAGVNYEQYF. CDR3 DNA sequence: TGTGCCAGCAGCCTTAGAGCGGGAGTTAACTACGAGCAGTACTTC. The complete variable domain, with remaining parts taken from reference TRBV11-1 and TRBJ2-7, reads EAEVAQSPRYKITEKSQAVAFWCDPISGHATLYWYRQILGQGPELLVQFQDESVVDDSQLPKDRFSAERLKGVDSTLKIQPAELGDSAMYLCASSLRAGVNYEQYFGPGTRLTVT.